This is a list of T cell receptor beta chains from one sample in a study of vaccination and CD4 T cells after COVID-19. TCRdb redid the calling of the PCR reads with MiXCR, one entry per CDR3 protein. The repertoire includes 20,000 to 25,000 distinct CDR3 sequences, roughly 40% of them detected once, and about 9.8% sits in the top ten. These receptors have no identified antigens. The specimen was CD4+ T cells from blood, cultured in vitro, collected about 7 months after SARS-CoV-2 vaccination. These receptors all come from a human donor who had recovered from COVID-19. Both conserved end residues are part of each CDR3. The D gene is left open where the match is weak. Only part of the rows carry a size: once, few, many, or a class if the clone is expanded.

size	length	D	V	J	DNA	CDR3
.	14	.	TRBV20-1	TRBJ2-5	TGCAGTGCTAGAGGACAGGTTCCAAAAGAGACCCAGTACTTC	CSARGQVPKETQYF
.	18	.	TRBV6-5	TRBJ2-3	TGTGCCAGCAGTTACGACCGGTGGGGGGACCCGGGGACAGATACGCAGTATTTT	CASSYDRWGDPGTDTQYF
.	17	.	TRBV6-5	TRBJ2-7	TGTGCCAGCAGTTATCCCCTCGACAGGACCAGAGAATACGAGCAGTACTTC	CASSYPLDRTREYEQYF
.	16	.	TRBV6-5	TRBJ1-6	TGTGCCAGCAGTTACGAGGTCGTGGGGTTTAATTCACCCCTCCACTTT	CASSYEVVGFNSPLHF
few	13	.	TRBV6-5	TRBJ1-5	TGTGCCAGCAGTTACGACGGCAATCAGCCCCAGCATTTT	CASSYDGNQPQHF
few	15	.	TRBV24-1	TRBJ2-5	TGTGCCACCAGTGATCGTAGGGGGAACCAAGAGACCCAGTACTTC	CATSDRRGNQETQYF
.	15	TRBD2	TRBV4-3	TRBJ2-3	TGCGCCAGCAGCCAAGATTCCGCGGGAGCGGATACGCAGTATTTT	CASSQDSAGADTQYF
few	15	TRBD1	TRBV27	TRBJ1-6	TGTGCCAGCACCACATTGGACAGGGTATATTCACCCCTCCACTTT	CASTTLDRVYSPLHF
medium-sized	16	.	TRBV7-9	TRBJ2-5	TGTGCCAGCAGCTCACCATCTACCGGGACTCGTGAGACCCAGTACTTC	CASSSPSTGTRETQYF
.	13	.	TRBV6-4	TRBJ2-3	TGTGCCAGCAGTGGGGACAGCACAGATACGCAGTATTTT	CASSGDSTDTQYF
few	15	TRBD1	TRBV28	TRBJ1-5	TGTGCCAGCAGCCGCGGGACAGCGAGCAATCAGCCCCAGCATTTT	CASSRGTASNQPQHF
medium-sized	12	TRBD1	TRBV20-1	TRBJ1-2	TGCAGTGCTGATAGACAGGGTGATGGCTACACCTTC	CSADRQGDGYTF
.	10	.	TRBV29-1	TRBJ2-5	TGCAGCGTTGGGTGGGAGACCCAGTACTTC	CSVGWETQYF
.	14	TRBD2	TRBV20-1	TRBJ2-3	TGCAGTGCTAAACTAGCGGGGAACACAGATACGCAGTATTTT	CSAKLAGNTDTQYF
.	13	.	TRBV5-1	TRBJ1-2	TGCGCCAGCAGCTTGGGAGGGGAGAGTGGCTACACCTTC	CASSLGGESGYTF